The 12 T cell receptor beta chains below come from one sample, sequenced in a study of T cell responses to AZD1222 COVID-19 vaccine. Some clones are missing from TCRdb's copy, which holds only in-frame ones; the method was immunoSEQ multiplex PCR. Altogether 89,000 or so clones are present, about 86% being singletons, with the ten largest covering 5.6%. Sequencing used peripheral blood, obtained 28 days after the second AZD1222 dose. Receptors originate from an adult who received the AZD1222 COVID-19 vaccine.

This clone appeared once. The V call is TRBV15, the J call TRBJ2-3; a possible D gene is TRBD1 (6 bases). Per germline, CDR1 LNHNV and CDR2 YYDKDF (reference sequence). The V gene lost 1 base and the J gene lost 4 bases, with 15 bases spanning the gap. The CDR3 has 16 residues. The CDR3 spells CATSRVINRVSDTQYF. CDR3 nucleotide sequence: TGTGCCACCAGCAGAGTAATAAACAGGGTTTCAGATACGCAGTATTTT.

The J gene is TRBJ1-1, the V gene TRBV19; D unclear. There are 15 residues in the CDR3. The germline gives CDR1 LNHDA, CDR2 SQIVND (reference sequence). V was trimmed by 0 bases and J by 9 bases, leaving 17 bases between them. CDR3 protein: CASSIDREPAKKAFF. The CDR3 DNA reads TGTGCCAGTAGTATAGATAGAGAACCGGCTAAGAAAGCTTTCTTT.

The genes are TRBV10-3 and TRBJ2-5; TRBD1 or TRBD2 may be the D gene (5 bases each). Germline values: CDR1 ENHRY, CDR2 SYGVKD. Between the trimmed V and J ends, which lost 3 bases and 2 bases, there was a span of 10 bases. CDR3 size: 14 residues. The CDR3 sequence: CAISDGTRQETQYF. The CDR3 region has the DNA TGTGCCATCAGTGACGGGACCAGGCAAGAGACCCAGTACTTC.

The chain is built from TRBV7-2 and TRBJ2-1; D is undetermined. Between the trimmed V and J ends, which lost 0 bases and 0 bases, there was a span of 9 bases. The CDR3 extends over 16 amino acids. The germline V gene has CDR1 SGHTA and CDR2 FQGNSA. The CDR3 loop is CASSLARDSSYNEQFF. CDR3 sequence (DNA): TGTGCCAGCAGCTTAGCTAGGGATTCCTCCTACAATGAGCAGTTCTTC.

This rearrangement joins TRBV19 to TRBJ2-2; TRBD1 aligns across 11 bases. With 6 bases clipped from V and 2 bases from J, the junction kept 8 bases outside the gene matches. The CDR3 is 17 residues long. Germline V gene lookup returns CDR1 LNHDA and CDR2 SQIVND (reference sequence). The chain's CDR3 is CASSRVGTGGNTGELFF. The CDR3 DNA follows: TGTGCCAGTAGCCGCGTGGGGACAGGGGGAAACACCGGGGAGCTGTTTTTT.

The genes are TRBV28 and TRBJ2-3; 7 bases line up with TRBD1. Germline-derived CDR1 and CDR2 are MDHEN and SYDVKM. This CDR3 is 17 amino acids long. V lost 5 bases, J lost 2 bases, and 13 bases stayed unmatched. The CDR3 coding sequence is TGTGCCAGCAGTCCCCGACAGGGTTTGCTATACACAGATACGCAGTATTTT. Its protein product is CASSPRQGLLYTDTQYF.

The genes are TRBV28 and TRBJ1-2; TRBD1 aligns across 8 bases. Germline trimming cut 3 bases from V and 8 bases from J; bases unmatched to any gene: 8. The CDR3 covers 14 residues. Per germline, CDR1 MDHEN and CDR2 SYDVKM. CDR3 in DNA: TGTGCCAGCAGTTTCTGGACAGGGTCGGGCGGCTACACCTTC. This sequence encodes CASSFWTGSGGYTF.

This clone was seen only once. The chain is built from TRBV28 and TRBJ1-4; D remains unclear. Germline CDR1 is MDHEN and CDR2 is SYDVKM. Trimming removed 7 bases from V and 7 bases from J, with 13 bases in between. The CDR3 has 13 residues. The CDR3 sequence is CASKAPTPEKLFF. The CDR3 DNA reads TGTGCCAGCAAGGCCCCAACTCCTGAAAAACTGTTTTTT.

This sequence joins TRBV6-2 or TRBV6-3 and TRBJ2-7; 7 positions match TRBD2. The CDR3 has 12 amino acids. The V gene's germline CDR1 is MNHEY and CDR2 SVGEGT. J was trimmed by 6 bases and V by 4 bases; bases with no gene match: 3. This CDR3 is CASSSSGVEQYF. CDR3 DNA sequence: TGTGCCAGCAGTTCCAGCGGGGTCGAGCAGTACTTC.

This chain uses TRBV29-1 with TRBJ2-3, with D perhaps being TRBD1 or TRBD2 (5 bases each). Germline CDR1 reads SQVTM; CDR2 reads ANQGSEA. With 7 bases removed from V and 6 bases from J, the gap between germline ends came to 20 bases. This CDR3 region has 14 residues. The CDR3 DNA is TGCAGCGCCCGTAAGTCTGGGGGAGCGGATACGCAGTATTTT. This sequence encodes CSARKSGGADTQYF.

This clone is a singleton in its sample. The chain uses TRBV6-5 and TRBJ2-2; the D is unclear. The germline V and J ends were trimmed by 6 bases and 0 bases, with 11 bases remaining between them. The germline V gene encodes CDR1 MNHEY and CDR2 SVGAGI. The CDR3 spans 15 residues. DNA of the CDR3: TGTGCCAGCAGCTCCGGGCCCTCGAACACCGGGGAGCTGTTTTTT. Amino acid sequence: CASSSGPSNTGELFF.

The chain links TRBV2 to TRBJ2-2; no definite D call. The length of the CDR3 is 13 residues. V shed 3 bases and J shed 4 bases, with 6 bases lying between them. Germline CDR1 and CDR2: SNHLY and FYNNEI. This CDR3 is CASSELTTGELFF. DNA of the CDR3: TGTGCCAGCAGTGAGTTGACCACCGGGGAGCTGTTTTTT.